The present TCR beta chain was sequenced within a study of regulatory T cells in long-lasting Graves disease. Arm-PCR with iRepertoire HTBI primers amplified the CDR3 regions for these TCR beta libraries. TCRdb reanalysed the multiplex PCR reads using MiXCR and keeps one entry per CDR3 protein. The table shows about 530,000 distinct CDR3 sequences, with around 16% occurring only once. In its sample, this clonotype was seen many times. Documented time point: newly diagnosed GD, antithyroid drugs for less than 3 months. Construction of the TCR library relied on RNA isolated from PBMCs. Germline-derived CDR1 and CDR2 are LGHDT and YNNKEL (reference sequence). V lost 2 bases to trimming and J lost 6 bases, with 8 bases between them. This CDR3 contains 12 residues. The same data also went into a second study, on T cells in Graves' hyperthyroidism and ophthalmopathy.

The origin of this receptor is a woman between 40 and 65 years old with Graves disease. The starting material was peripheral blood mononuclear cells (PBMCs), obtained at new diagnosis, from a patient treated with antithyroid drugs. The V call is TRBV3-1, the J call TRBJ2-7; D might be TRBD1 (6 bases). The CDR3 DNA reads TGTGCCAGCAGCCAACCAGGGGTCGAGCAGTACTTC. Its protein is CASSQPGVEQYF.